This T cell receptor (beta chain) was identified during a study of cytomegalovirus exposure and HLA in healthy donors. The wider study: Earlier, almost 120 million unique TCR beta sequences were recovered from about 200 million T cells by an analysis. Some 85 million unique TCRs, all from HLA-typed donors, were included in an early release of the data.

The study, taken as a whole, reports: Among the most significant clusters, several appeared linked to common viral pathogens in a later analysis.

Remarks on this clone: Its antigen is undetermined. The sample has other DNA sequences that encode this CDR3 too.

The PCR was carried out with 60 Vbeta primers and 13 Jbeta primers. Profiling relied on immunoSEQ multiplex PCR, and the TCRdb table lists in-frame clones only, not all of them. This table holds more than 150,000 clones, around 80% found once. The CDR3 is 14 amino acids. The V segment lost 0 bases and the J segment 5 bases; nucleotides outside the gene matches: 4. CDR1 is SGHNT and CDR2 is YYREEE in the germline V gene (reference sequence). The sequence was collected from a young man in good health and CMV-seronegative. The chain links TRBV5-4 to TRBJ1-2; 7 bases agree with TRBD1. The sample was PBMCs. CDR3 DNA: TGTGCCAGCAGCTTGGGACAGGGAACATATGGCTACACCTTC. It translates to CASSLGQGTYGYTF.